Below are 4 T cell receptor beta chains sequenced from a single sample in a study of T cells after yellow fever vaccination (dated by TCRdb to the late 2010s). Sample treatment or condition, as interpreted from the label and publication: live attenuated yellow fever vaccine strain. Receptor amplification or capture employed 5' RACE. TCRdb records Illumina HiSeq 2500 as the sequencer. TCRdb redid the processing of the public reads, applying fastp at Q25 and MiXCR, and retained in-frame beta chains. Entries are consolidated by CDR3 protein sequence, retaining the most common genes and DNA. The sample profile shows 300,000 or so distinct CDR3 sequences; 6.5% to 8.5% of them were found once. The top ten constitute 15% to 20% of the sample. This specimen was PBMCs, taken approximately 40 days after the first yellow fever vaccination. The origin of the receptors is a man between 18 and 29 years old who received the YFV17D yellow fever vaccine.

The chain links TRBV7-3 to TRBJ2-3; tentatively, D is TRBD1 or TRBD2 (5 bases each). V was clipped by 4 bases and J by 2 bases, with 16 bases between them. Germline V lookup: CDR1 SGHTA, CDR2 FQGTGA. The CDR3 loop spans 16 amino acids. The CDR3 DNA sequence: TGTGCCAGCAGCTCCATCTCGGGGCCTTACACAGATACGCAGTATTTT. It translates to CASSSISGPYTDTQYF.

In this sample, this clonotype turned up many times. The chain employs TRBV7-9 and TRBJ1-4, with D maybe TRBD1 (5 bases). The CDR3 is made up of 16 amino acids. Germline CDR1 SEHNR, CDR2 FQNEAQ (reference sequence). The V and J ends lost 6 bases and 7 bases respectively, with 21 bases between them. As DNA, the CDR3 is TGTGCCAGCAGTGCGACAAGGGGAGCGGGAGGTGAAAAACTGTTTTTT. As protein: CASSATRGAGGEKLFF.

The chain combines TRBV29-1 with TRBJ2-7, with D perhaps TRBD2 (5 bases). CDR3 size: 15 residues. The germline gives CDR1 SQVTM, CDR2 ANQGSEA. Trimming shortened V by 0 bases and J by 2 bases, and 14 bases separated the two germline ends. The CDR3 region has the DNA TGCAGCGTTGAAGAAGGAACTAGTCAAACCTACGAGCAGTACTTC. It codes for CSVEEGTSQTYEQYF.

CDR3 bases: TGTGCCAGCAGCTTATACCGGGGCGGTAACACTGAAGCTTTCTTT. This gives the protein CASSLYRGGNTEAFF. V gene TRBV11-1 combines with J gene TRBJ1-1; TRBD1 might be the D (5 bases). The germline gives CDR1 SGHAT, CDR2 FQDESV (reference sequence). Between the trimmed V and J ends, which lost 2 bases and 2 bases, there was a span of 12 bases. The CDR3 runs to 15 residues.